This TCR beta chain derives from a study of blood T cell repertoires in COVID-19. Data came from immunoSEQ multiplex PCR; TCRdb stores just in-frame clones and leaves some out. The sample contains 80,000 to 95,000 clones, about 84% of which appear only once. Unmatched junction bases numbered 6, after V lost 5 bases and J lost 9 bases. The CDR3 is made up of 12 amino acids. Per the germline V gene, CDR1 is SEHNR and CDR2 is FQNEAQ (reference sequence). The genes are TRBV7-9 and TRBJ1-1; the match to TRBD1 covers 7 bases. The sequenced sample consisted of peripheral blood. The source is a woman in her 70s with acute or convalescent COVID-19. The CDR3 coding sequence is TGTGCCAGCAGCCTCGACAGGGTCAAAGCTTTCTTT. Translated: CASSLDRVKAFF.